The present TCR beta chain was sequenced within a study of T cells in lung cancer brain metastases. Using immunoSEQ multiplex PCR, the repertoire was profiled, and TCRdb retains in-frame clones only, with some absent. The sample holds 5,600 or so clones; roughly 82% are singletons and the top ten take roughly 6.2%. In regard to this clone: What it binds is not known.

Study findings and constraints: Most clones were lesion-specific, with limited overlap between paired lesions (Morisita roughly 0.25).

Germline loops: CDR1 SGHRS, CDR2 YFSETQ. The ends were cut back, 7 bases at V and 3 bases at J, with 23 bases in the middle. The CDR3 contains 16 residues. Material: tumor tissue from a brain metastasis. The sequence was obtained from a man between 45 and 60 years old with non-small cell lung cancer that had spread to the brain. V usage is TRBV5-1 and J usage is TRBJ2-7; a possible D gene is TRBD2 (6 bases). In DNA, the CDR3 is TGCGCCAGCCGGAGGGGTCGGAGTACCGAGGGCTACGAGCAGTACTTC. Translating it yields CASRRGRSTEGYEQYF.